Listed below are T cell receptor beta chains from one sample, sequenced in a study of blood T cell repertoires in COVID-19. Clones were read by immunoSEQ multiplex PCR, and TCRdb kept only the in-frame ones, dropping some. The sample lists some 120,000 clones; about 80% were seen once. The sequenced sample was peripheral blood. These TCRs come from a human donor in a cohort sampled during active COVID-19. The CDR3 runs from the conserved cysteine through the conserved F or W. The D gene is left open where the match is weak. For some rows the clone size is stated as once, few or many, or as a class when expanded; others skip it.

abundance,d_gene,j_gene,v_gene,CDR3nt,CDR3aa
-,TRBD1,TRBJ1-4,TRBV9,TGTGCCAGCAGCCCCCTCTCGGGACAGGGTGAAAAACTGTTTTTT,CASSPLSGQGEKLFF
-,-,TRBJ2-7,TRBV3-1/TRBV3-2,TGTGCCAGCAGCCAAGTTCCGTCCGAGCAGTACTTC,CASSQVPSEQYF
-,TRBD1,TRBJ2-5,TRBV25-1,TGTGCCAGCAGTGAGACAGGGGGCAGGGGGGGGGAAGAGACCCAGTACTTC,CASSETGGRGGEETQYF
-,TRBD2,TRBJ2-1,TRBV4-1,TGCGCCAGCAGCCAAGATGGCGGGAGAGAGGATGAGCAGTTCTTC,CASSQDGGREDEQFF
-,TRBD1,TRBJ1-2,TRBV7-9,TGTGCCAGCAGCTTAGGGACAGGGGCCGGCAGAAGTGGCTACACCTTC,CASSLGTGAGRSGYTF
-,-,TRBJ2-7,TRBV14,TGTGCCAGCAGCCCCTCCTCCTACGAGCAGTACTTC,CASSPSSYEQYF
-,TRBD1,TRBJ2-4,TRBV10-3,TGTGCCACCCAAATAGACAGGGTCGGAGACATTCAGTACTTC,CATQIDRVGDIQYF
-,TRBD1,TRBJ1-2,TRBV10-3,TGTGCCATCAGTGGGAGGACAGGGATGGAGGATGGCTACACCTTC,CAISGRTGMEDGYTF
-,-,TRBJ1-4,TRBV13,TGTGCCAGCAGCTCGTCTGTCCAGGAGGGGGAAAAACTGTTTTTT,CASSSSVQEGEKLFF
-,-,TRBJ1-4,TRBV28,TGTGCCAGCATTGAATCGAGGGGGTCTCGAGAAAAACTGTTTTTT,CASIESRGSREKLFF
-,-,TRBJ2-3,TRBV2,TGTGCCAGCAGTGTTCGAGCTTTCACAGATACGCAGTATTTT,CASSVRAFTDTQYF
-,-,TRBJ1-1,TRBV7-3,TGTGCCAGCAGTCGCCAGGAGAACACTGAAGCTTTCTTT,CASSRQENTEAFF
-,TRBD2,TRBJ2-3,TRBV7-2,TGTGCCAGCAGAAGCGGGGGGACAGATACGCAGTATTTT,CASRSGGTDTQYF
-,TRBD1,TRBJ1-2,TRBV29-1,TGCAGCGGTATCGGGACAGAACGTGGCTACACCTTC,CSGIGTERGYTF
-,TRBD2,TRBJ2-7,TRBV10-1,TGCGCCAGCCGGCCGCGCGGGGGGGTCCTTGTATACGAGCAGTACTTC,CASRPRGGVLVYEQYF
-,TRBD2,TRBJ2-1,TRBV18,TGTGCCAGCTCACCCCCTAGCGGGAGGCGCGGGGGCGATGAGCAGTTCTTC,CASSPPSGRRGGDEQFF
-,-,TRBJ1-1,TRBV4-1,TGCGCCAGCAGCCAAGCATCCAGGGGCTGGAACACTGAAGCTTTCTTT,CASSQASRGWNTEAFF
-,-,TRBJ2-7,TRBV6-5,TGTGCCAGCAGTTATGACTGGGGGGGGGCCGAGCAGTACTTC,CASSYDWGGAEQYF
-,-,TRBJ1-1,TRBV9,TGTGCCAGCAGCGTAGGGTGGGAGACTGAAGCTTTCTTT,CASSVGWETEAFF
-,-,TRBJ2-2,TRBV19,TGTGCCAGTGCGCGGTGGAGGGAGCTGTTTTTT,CASARWRELFF
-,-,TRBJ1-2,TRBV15,TGTGCCACCAGCAGAGACAGGGTAGGCTACACCTTC,CATSRDRVGYTF
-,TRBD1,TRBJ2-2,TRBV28,TGTGCCAGCAGTCGTTCGACAGGGGGCGGTTTCGGGGAGCTGTTTTTT,CASSRSTGGGFGELFF
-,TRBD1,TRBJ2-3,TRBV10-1,TGCGCCAGCAGATTAACCCTACAGACAGGGACCACAGATACGCAGTATTTT,CASRLTLQTGTTDTQYF
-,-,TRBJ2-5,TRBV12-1,TGTGCCAGCATCAACCGGGACACCAAAGAGACCCAGTACTTC,CASINRDTKETQYF
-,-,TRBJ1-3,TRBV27,TGTGCCAGCAGTCCAAGACAGGTTCCCTCTGGAAACACCATATATTTT,CASSPRQVPSGNTIYF
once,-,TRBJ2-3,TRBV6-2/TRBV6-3,TGTGCCAGCAGTTACGGGCGGGGGCTCACAGATACGCAGTATTTT,CASSYGRGLTDTQYF